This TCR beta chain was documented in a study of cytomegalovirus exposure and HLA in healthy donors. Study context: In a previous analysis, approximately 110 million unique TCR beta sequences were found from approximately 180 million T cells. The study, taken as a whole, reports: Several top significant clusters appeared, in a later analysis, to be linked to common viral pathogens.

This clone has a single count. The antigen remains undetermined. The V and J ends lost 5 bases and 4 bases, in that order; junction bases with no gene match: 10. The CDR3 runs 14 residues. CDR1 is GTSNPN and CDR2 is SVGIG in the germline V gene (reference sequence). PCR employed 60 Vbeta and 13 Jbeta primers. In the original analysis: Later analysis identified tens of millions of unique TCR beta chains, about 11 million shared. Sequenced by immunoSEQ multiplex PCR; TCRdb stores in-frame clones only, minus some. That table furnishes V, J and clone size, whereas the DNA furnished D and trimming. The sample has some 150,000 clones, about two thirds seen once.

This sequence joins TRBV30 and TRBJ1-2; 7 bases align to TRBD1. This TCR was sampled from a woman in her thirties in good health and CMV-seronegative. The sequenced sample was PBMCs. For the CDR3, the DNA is TGTGCCTGGGGAGACAGGGCCCTCTTCTATGGCTACACCTTC. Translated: CAWGDRALFYGYTF.